A selection of T cell receptor beta chains follows, all from one sample in a study of T cell responses to AZD1222 COVID-19 vaccine. Clones were sequenced by immunoSEQ multiplex PCR, and TCRdb holds only the in-frame ones, with some missing. This table holds about 130,000 clones, approximately 90% found once. This sample comprised peripheral blood, obtained 28 days after the second AZD1222 dose. These receptors all stem from an adult who received the AZD1222 COVID-19 vaccine. Both conserved end residues are part of each CDR3. D genes are given only for firm matches. Expanded clones get a size class; other rows say once, few or many, or leave the size out.

cdr3_nt	cdr3_aa	clone_size	v_call	d_call	j_call
TGCAATACAGGGGGAATCACTGAAGCTTTCTTT	CNTGGITEAFF	.	TRBV20-1	TRBD1	TRBJ1-1
TGTGCCAGCAGCTACCGACAGGGGGCTTTGGGGGAGCAGTACTTC	CASSYRQGALGEQYF	.	TRBV7-2	TRBD1	TRBJ2-7
TGTGCCAGCAGACCGAGGGCCACTGGAAACACCATATATTTT	CASRPRATGNTIYF	few	TRBV6-5	.	TRBJ1-3
TGTGCCAGCAGTGGACAGGGGAGGGCTAATGAAAAACTGTTTTTT	CASSGQGRANEKLFF	.	TRBV28	TRBD1	TRBJ1-4
TGCAGCGTTGACCCCGACAGGGGGCGGACTGAAGCTTTCTTT	CSVDPDRGRTEAFF	.	TRBV29-1	TRBD1	TRBJ1-1
TGTGCCAGCAGTTACCAAGTGGGGGGCGCTGGAAACACCATATATTTT	CASSYQVGGAGNTIYF	.	TRBV6-5	.	TRBJ1-3
TGCGCCAGCAGCTACAACAGCCTTCGGAACACTGAAGCTTTCTTT	CASSYNSLRNTEAFF	.	TRBV5-1	.	TRBJ1-1
TGTGCCAGCAGTGAATATGACGGAAGCTCCTACGAGCAGTACTTC	CASSEYDGSSYEQYF	.	TRBV2	.	TRBJ2-7
TGTGCCAGCAGCCCAAACAGGGGAAGCACTGAAGCTTTCTTT	CASSPNRGSTEAFF	.	TRBV14	TRBD1	TRBJ1-1
TGTGCCAGCAGCCAGGGAGCGGGACTGAAACACACAGATACGCAGTATTTT	CASSQGAGLKHTDTQYF	.	TRBV4-2	TRBD2	TRBJ2-3
TGTGCCACCAGTGATCGGGACAGGGGAGAGACCGGGGAGCTGTTTTTT	CATSDRDRGETGELFF	few	TRBV24-1	TRBD1	TRBJ2-2
TGTGCCTGGCAGACCACGCCCGAGACCCAGTACTTC	CAWQTTPETQYF	.	TRBV30	.	TRBJ2-5
TGTGCCAGCAGTGAAGTTAGAGGGGGTGAGCAGTTCTTC	CASSEVRGGEQFF	.	TRBV25-1	.	TRBJ2-1
TGTGCCAGCAAGGTCGGGGAATCCTACGAGCAGTACTTC	CASKVGESYEQYF	.	TRBV6-5	.	TRBJ2-7
TGTGCCAGCTCACCGGGGGCAACTAATGAAAAACTGTTTTTT	CASSPGATNEKLFF	.	TRBV18	.	TRBJ1-4
TGTGCCAGCAGCCTAAAAATCAGGGGCGAGCAGTACTTC	CASSLKIRGEQYF	.	TRBV6-5	.	TRBJ2-7
TGTGCCAGCAGCCAAGAATTGACAGCTTATAATTCACCCCTCCACTTT	CASSQELTAYNSPLHF	.	TRBV14	.	TRBJ1-6
TGTGCCTGGAGCCTGGCTGGAGGTTTCTCTTACGAGCAGTACTTC	CAWSLAGGFSYEQYF	.	TRBV30	.	TRBJ2-7
TGCGCCAGCAGCTCACCACAGGGGGCCTATGGCTACACCTTC	CASSSPQGAYGYTF	.	TRBV5-1	TRBD1	TRBJ1-2
TGTGCCAGCAGCTTTGATGCAGGCCTGGACGAGCAGTACTTC	CASSFDAGLDEQYF	.	TRBV7-9	.	TRBJ2-7
TGTGCCAGCAGCTCCTCGACAGGAGTCTACGAGCAGTACTTC	CASSSSTGVYEQYF	.	TRBV13	.	TRBJ2-7
TGTGCCAGCAGCGTAGGAGGGTGGGCAGGAGGGGATGGCACTGAAGCTTTCTTT	CASSVGGWAGGDGTEAFF	once	TRBV9	.	TRBJ1-1
TGTGCCAGCAGCCAAAACATAAATCAGCCCCAGCATTTT	CASSQNINQPQHF	.	TRBV14	.	TRBJ1-5
TGTGCCAGCAGTTACAGGGGAAATAATTCACCCCTCCACTTT	CASSYRGNNSPLHF	.	TRBV6-5	.	TRBJ1-6
TGCGCCAGCAGCTCCCCGGGACCCCACGACGGGGAGCTGTTTTTT	CASSSPGPHDGELFF	.	TRBV5-1	.	TRBJ2-2
TGTGCCAGCAGTAAACAGGGTGTTGGGGCCAACGTCCTGACTTTC	CASSKQGVGANVLTF	.	TRBV6-5	.	TRBJ2-6
TGTGCCAGCAGGAGACAGGCGAGCACAGATACGCAGTATTTT	CASRRQASTDTQYF	few	TRBV2	.	TRBJ2-3